This T cell receptor beta chain appears in the sequencing data of a study of cytomegalovirus exposure and HLA in healthy donors (dated by TCRdb to the late 2010s). About the study as a whole: An earlier analysis of approximately 590 of the donors reported approximately 290 Gb of sequence data and around 110 million unique TCR beta sequences from roughly 200 million T cells. Roughly 300 gigabases of sequencing data and 70 million to 95 million unique TCR sequences made up an early release that covered around 640 HLA-typed donors. Of the approximately 400 genotyped donors, around 81% fell in the genetic ancestry cluster associated with self-reported Caucasian donors. The study was designed to test whether signatures of past pathogen exposure could be identified by cataloging public T cell receptors. The T cell repertoires of roughly 660 subjects were profiled by immunosequencing and related to cytomegalovirus serostatus. A separate validation cohort of roughly 130 different subjects was used in addition to the 666-subject first cohort. High-throughput TCR immunosequencing, statistical association of individual TCRs with disease status, and machine learning were combined to predict cytomegalovirus infection status. In a later analysis, previously published TCR beta repertoires from some 640 donors were re-analyzed and high-resolution HLA genotyping was added so that TCR occurrence patterns could be studied. Rather than drawing on any new phenotypic data, the later analysis identified candidate immune exposures from TCR beta sequences and the way those sequences occurred across donors. To decide whether each TCR beta V gene segment behaved as functional or pseudogenic, an earlier analysis of approximately 600 of the donors relied on high-throughput TCR beta sequencing. Alongside the repertoire data, information on donor age, sex, ethnicity and CMV serostatus was compiled. A later genetic analysis took genome-wide SNP genotypes for about 55% of the 666 donors and used that subset as a discovery cohort. All discovery cohort repertoires had been generated using a single sequencing platform. HLA typing covered class I and class II loci at four-digit resolution. Typing coverage differed by locus: A, B, C, DRB1 and DQB1 were typed in about 629-640 donors, DQA1 in about 560, DPA1 in 600 to 610, and DPB1 in 400 to 480. Roughly five DR-DQ haplotypes were treated as single units for association and clustering because of strong linkage in the cohort. On average, roughly 200,000 unique TCR beta nucleotide sequences were sequenced per donor among several hundred genotyped donors of the cohort, with approximately 18% of those sequences being non-productive.

The cohort consisted of approximately 670 healthy bone marrow donors. At the time of sampling, every cohort member was nominally healthy, though immune exposures that went unrecorded were likely present. The donor tested CMV seropositive, placing the donor among the 289 seropositive members of the cohort. Every donor gave a peripheral blood sample, and the peripheral blood mononuclear cells from that sample were used for TCR beta sequencing. Genomic DNA was extracted from the blood cell samples with the Qiagen DNeasy Blood Extraction Kit. CDR1 is given as SGDLS and CDR2 as YYNGEE, both from the germline V gene. The CDR3, from cysteine to phenylalanine, totals 16 residues. CDR3 DNA is the only sequence kept; it has 48 bases, read in frame from the first base. Trimming at the junction amounts to 0 bases on V and 3 bases on J, and the germline ends lie 13 bases apart. Only one count was recorded for this clone. Its antigen has not been determined. Base qualities are not provided; no much larger clone lies one nucleotide away.

Findings and caveats that apply to the study as a whole: Approximately 16 rarely observed V segments, including chromosome 9 orphons, were excluded from the earlier analysis of about 610 of the donors because counts were too low. A later analysis found that TCR association rates varied across HLA loci, with DRB1 alleles showing the most associated TCRs and HLA-C alleles the fewest. When HLA alleles, especially DR and DQ, strongly co-occurred, attributing TCR associations to individual alleles was difficult. Because some donors lacked HLA typing at each locus, the association tests relied only on the typed subset. Correlated functional status among segregating V segments might reflect linkage disequilibrium, but an unknown experimental factor could not be ruled out. A few of the identified cytomegalovirus-associated TCR beta chains were confirmed in vitro to be specific for cytomegalovirus antigens. Some IMGT-functional V segments, including TRBV6-2 and TRBV6-3, could not be told apart with the 87-base-pair reads, so those segments were excluded. This cohort had only TCR beta chains sequenced, and the lack of alpha or paired-chain data limited which features could be detected. The presence/absence analyses assumed that sequencing depth was roughly uniform across donors, and that assumption may not be true. A later genetic analysis associated a missense DCLRE1C variant with V-gene and J-gene trimming of TCR beta chains, and an independent cohort replicated the association. Broadly in line with IMGT annotations, most TCR beta V segments showed up in productive rearrangements about 87% or about 30% of the time in an earlier analysis of roughly 590 of the donors. A group of highly shared sequence variants was considered likely to be a technical artifact of the sequencing pipeline. CMV serostatus was the only immune exposure information available for the cohort. A later analysis associated 15,000 to 20,000 TCR beta sequences with specific HLA alleles at a false discovery rate of 0.05. Compared with equally common non-associated chains, HLA-associated TCR beta chains in a later analysis were more clonally expanded and had lower generation probabilities. The classifier was reported to diagnose cytomegalovirus status with high specificity and sensitivity in both the original cohort and the validation cohort. Across donors, most TCR sequences were observed very rarely, whereas some public TCRs were present in many individuals. Most CMV-associated TCR beta chains appeared to be HLA-restricted in a later analysis, and the HLA associations seemed to be driven largely by CMV exposure. It was suggested by the authors that the approach could potentially be generalized to other disease states and immunological phenotypes. In a later analysis, several top co-occurrence clusters were reported to appear linked to parvovirus B19, influenza, CMV and Epstein-Barr virus. A further reported finding was that TCR beta sequences accurately predicted the HLA-A and HLA-B alleles for most subjects in the first cohort. According to a later genetic analysis, donors in an Asian-associated ancestry cluster had fewer N-insertions in productive TCRs than the approximately 610-donor mean. The study gave a list of some 150 TCR beta chains associated with cytomegalovirus.

Libraries were built with the immunoSEQ multiplex PCR assay. For the multiplex PCR, a mixture combining 60 forward primers for TCR Vbeta segments and 13 reverse primers for TCR Jbeta segments was used. Amplification of the CDR3 region of rearranged TCR beta genes was performed with a multiplex PCR assay on genomic DNA. Amplified TCR beta libraries were sequenced as 87-base-pair reads on the Illumina HiSeq System. As for how the authors treated the data: A later analysis counted about 82 million unique TCR beta chains across the 550 to 700 repertoires, and 10 million to 11 million of these chains were shared by at least two donors. A nearest-neighbor algorithm error-corrected the raw reads and collapsed the reads into unique sequences, merging closely related sequences to remove PCR and sequencing errors. Alignment of CDR3 sequences to IMGT reference sequences was used to assign V, D and J gene segments. For a sequence to be retained, a match of at least six nucleotides to both a V gene segment and a J gene segment was required. A rearrangement was called productive if the CDR3 had no stop codons and remained in frame with V and J, and every other rearrangement was called non-productive. CDR3 was defined by IMGT convention, running from the second conserved V-encoded cysteine to the conserved J-encoded phenylalanine. Sequences without an unambiguous match to a single V gene segment were excluded from the earlier analysis of several hundred of the donors. An earlier analysis of several hundred of the donors called V segments functional above 56.7% productive rearrangements and segregating when the between-donor standard deviation exceeded 5%. A statistical classification framework was built for diagnosing cytomegalovirus status from the catalog of TCR beta chain sequences. A later analysis assigned V and J genes by comparing TCR nucleotide sequences with IMGT/GENE-DB human TR gene sequences. Using the TCRdist pipeline, a later analysis assigned CDR3 sequences along with most-parsimonious VDJ recombination scenarios. A later analysis defined each TCR beta chain by its CDR3 amino acid sequence plus V-gene family, and excluded reads lacking a unique V-gene family. To address suspected cross-contamination and a sequencing artifact, a later analysis removed 592 highly shared, low-generation-probability nucleotide sequences. For each public chain, a later analysis derived a clonal expansion index from normalized ranks of inferred template counts within each repertoire. A later analysis computed generation probabilities with a VDJ recombination model fitted to out-of-frame rearrangements, and checked the results against IGoR. Hypergeometric tests were used in a later analysis to score TCR-TCR, TCR-HLA and TCR-CMV co-occurrence, with a repertoire-size bias correction applied to the TCR pairs. To estimate false discovery rates, a later analysis permuted the HLA or CMV assignments 20 times. In a later analysis, co-occurring TCRs were grouped using DBSCAN, and TCRdist sequence similarity was added for clustering within HLA-allele-positive subsets. Repertoires with fewer than 30,000 or more than 120,000 public chains, plus five repertoires with anomalous nucleotide sharing, were excluded from co-occurrence clustering. The immuneACCESS repertoire file appears here via TCRdb, limited to in-frame rearrangements. These files lack a portion of the clones; in checked studies, under half of the deficit traces to unresolved V genes, and the cause of the others is not known. V, J and clone size were drawn from that table, and D and trimming were deduced from the DNA. Recorded for this sample are about 210,000 clones; roughly 82% of them occurred a single time. Around 6% of the sample comes from the top ten.

Material for sequencing was PBMCs. The sequence derives from a man between 35 and 55 years old in good health and CMV-seropositive. The rearrangement joined TRBV9 to TRBJ1-3; a weak D assignment points to TRBD1 (6 bases agree). The bases read TGTGCCAGCAGCGTAGCTAACGGGGGGCGTGGAAACACCATATATTTT. This gives the protein CASSVANGGRGNTIYF.